Listed below are T cell receptor beta chains from one sample, sequenced in a study of technical replicates of blood from a few donors. Libraries were prepared by immunoSEQ multiplex PCR; TCRdb keeps only in-frame clonotypes and omits some of them. This table holds roughly 15,000 clones, about nine tenths found once. The sequenced material came from PBMCs. All receptors derive from a human donor in good health. Each CDR3 is given without its conserved first and last residue. Fields, in order: V gene, clone size, CDR3 length, CDR3 protein. Size tells how often a clone was seen (once, few, many) or the class of an expanded clone, and some rows leave it out.

TRBV18 | NA | 13 | ASSPPLAGADTQY
TRBV10-3 | NA | 12 | AIRPAGGSYEQY
TRBV20-1 | once | 9 | SASLSHEQY
TRBV6-1 | NA | 12 | ASSELAGFYEQY
TRBV10-2 | NA | 12 | ASSDGQGSYEQY
TRBV28 | NA | 10 | ASSWEQGRAF
TRBV27 | NA | 11 | ASMSSGDNEQF
TRBV6-1 | once | 14 | ASSATFSGRADTQY
TRBV10-1 | NA | 13 | AREKTLAGGETQY
TRBV5-1 | NA | 13 | ASSLVWGQGEEAF
TRBV7-3 | NA | 13 | ASSLDTSGAYEQY
TRBV5-1 | NA | 12 | ASSLSTGEETQY
TRBV11-2 | NA | 12 | ASSLWQGAMELF
TRBV10-1 | NA | 17 | ASSELAGKRGSNTGELF
TRBV11-3 | once | 14 | ASSSGTSGIYNEQF
TRBV6-5 | NA | 13 | ASSSWSLLHYGYT
TRBV2 | NA | 15 | ASSDGTGRTGANVLT
TRBV9 | NA | 15 | ASSDRTSGTLMETQY
TRBV2 | NA | 12 | ASSETSGYGEQF
TRBV5-6 | NA | 13 | ASSLEGTALYGYT
TRBV11-1 | NA | 10 | ASSSPDREQF
TRBV5-1 | NA | 12 | ASSPPSGSNEQF
TRBV19 | NA | 12 | ASSMNRRYNEQF
TRBV5-6 | NA | 13 | ASSLYSSGSYEQY
TRBV10-3 | NA | 16 | AISGAGLAVSSYNEQF
TRBV7-9 | once | 13 | ASSLLGQGNNEQF
TRBV11-1 | NA | 12 | ASSLSSPQETQY
TRBV29-1 | NA | 9 | SVGKEREQY
TRBV27 | NA | 14 | ASRLRTGTPYNEQF
TRBV30 | NA | 13 | AWSGAGLSYNEQF
TRBV6-1 | NA | 13 | ASRTQTAFPYGYT
TRBV7-2 | once | 14 | ASSLAASGPQKTQY
TRBV7-8 | NA | 18 | ASSAQGTSGRYHSYNEQF
TRBV5-1 | NA | 12 | ASSVGGPRETQY
TRBV28 | NA | 11 | ASSWTSPETQY
TRBV28 | once | 12 | ASQKGQSAGGYT
TRBV23-1 | NA | 11 | ASSPHSGNTIY
TRBV7-8 | NA | 14 | ASSLASSGSSYEQY
TRBV11-1 | NA | 11 | ASSPGTAYGYT
TRBV7-6 | NA | 12 | ASSVGLAGYEQF
TRBV18 | NA | 12 | ASSDNTGGNTIY
TRBV5-1 | NA | 12 | ASSIGRAYDEQF
TRBV7-7 | few | 15 | ASSPQAGGSSYNEQF